These 21 T cell receptor beta chains originate from one sample sequenced in a study of vaccination effects on CD4 cells after COVID-19. Clones were sequenced by immunoSEQ multiplex PCR, and TCRdb holds only the in-frame ones, with some missing. The sample has 57,000 or so clones, 73% seen once. These receptors have no known antigen. Sequencing was preceded by expansion of antigen-specific CD4+ T cells with viral peptide pools in the ViraFEST assay. It was after around eleven days of culture that CD4+ T cells were isolated. Each person got two doses of an mRNA SARS-CoV-2 vaccine, BNT162b2 or mRNA-1273. The sample in question was CD4+ T cells from PBMCs cultured with HCoV-229E spike peptides, obtained after COVID-19 vaccination. The receptors were gathered from a human donor who received a COVID-19 vaccine.

This chain connects TRBV14 to TRBJ1-2, with D hard to call. The CDR3 totals 13 residues. V dropped 3 bases and J dropped 8 bases, with 13 bases sitting between them. Germline lookup yields CDR1 SGHDN and CDR2 FVKESK. CDR3 amino acids: CASSHLFSGGYTF. Here the CDR3 DNA reads TGTGCCAGCAGCCATCTTTTTAGTGGCGGCTACACCTTC. The whole variable domain, remainder taken from reference TRBV14 and TRBJ1-2, is EAGVTQFPSHSVIEKGQTVTLRCDPISGHDNLYWYRRVMGKEIKFLLHFVKESKQDESGMPNNRFLAERTGGTYSTLKVQPAELEDSGVYFCASSHLFSGGYTFGSGTRLTVV.

The rearrangement uses TRBV29-1 and TRBJ2-1, with D maybe TRBD1 (5 bases). The CDR3 loop spans 12 amino acids. Per germline, CDR1 SQVTM and CDR2 ANQGSEA. Between the trimmed V and J ends, which lost 3 bases and 4 bases, there was a span of 7 bases. For the CDR3, the DNA is TGCAGCGTTGACGGACATTACAATGAGCAGTTCTTC. It encodes CSVDGHYNEQFF.

The chain joins TRBV24-1 to TRBJ2-5; TRBD2 aligns across 11 bases. V lost 1 base and J lost 5; bases outside the gene matches: 5. Germline values: CDR1 KGHDR, CDR2 SFDVKD. CDR3 length: 16 amino acids. CDR3 bases: TGTGCCACCAGTGATTTCCAGACTAGCGGGGTGGAGACCCAGTACTTC. Encoded protein: CATSDFQTSGVETQYF.

The rearrangement uses TRBV9 and TRBJ1-1, with a tentative D call TRBD1 (6 bases). This CDR3 spans 14 amino acids. Germline values: CDR1 SGDLS, CDR2 YYNGEE. Trimming removed 3 bases from V and 9 bases from J, with 18 bases in between. For the CDR3, the DNA is TGTGCCAGCAGCGCAGCGACAGGAATAAGAAAAGCTTTCTTT. This encodes CASSAATGIRKAFF.

The chain recombines TRBV12-2 with TRBJ2-2; TRBD1, the table's D call, lacks a check against the DNA. TRBV12-2 counts as a pseudogene. The CDR3 loop spans 13 amino acids. The CDR3 nucleotides read TGTGCAAGTCGCTCACAGGACACCGGGGAGCTGTTTTTT. It encodes CASRSQDTGELFF.

The chain recombines TRBV29-1 with TRBJ2-2; 7 bases match TRBD2. This CDR3 is 14 amino acids long. Per germline, CDR1 SQVTM and CDR2 ANQGSEA. Losses at the gene ends were 7 bases for V and 1 base for J; bases not matched to a gene: 6. The CDR3 protein is CSAGRGVNTGELFF. In DNA, the CDR3 is TGCAGCGCGGGACGGGGGGTGAACACCGGGGAGCTGTTTTTT.

The genes are TRBV15 and TRBJ1-1, with D maybe TRBD1 (5 bases). Germline V gene sequence: CDR1 LNHNV, CDR2 YYDKDF (reference sequence). This CDR3 is built from 16 residues. The ends were cut back, 4 bases at V and 4 bases at J, with 19 bases in the middle. The chain's CDR3 is CATSTPLGGEGTEAFF. The CDR3 DNA follows: TGTGCCACCAGCACCCCTCTGGGGGGTGAGGGCACTGAAGCTTTCTTT.

The genes are TRBV19 and TRBJ1-3, with D tentatively TRBD1 (6 bases). Germline assignment: CDR1 LNHDA and CDR2 SQIVND (reference sequence). V shed 3 bases and J shed 2 bases, with 11 bases lying between them. The CDR3 sequence is 15 residues long. CDR3 coding DNA: TGTGCCAGTAGTATGGGGACAACTCCTGGAAACACCATATATTTT. Encoded protein: CASSMGTTPGNTIYF. Full variable domain (missing parts from reference TRBV19 and TRBJ1-3): DGGITQSPKYLFRKEGQNVTLSCEQNLNHDAMYWYRQDPGQGLRLIYYSQIVNDFQKGDIAEGYSVSREKKESFPLTVTSAQKNPTAFYLCASSMGTTPGNTIYFGEGSWLTVV.

This clone appeared a single time. The chain uses TRBV7-2 and TRBJ2-7, with a tentative D call TRBD2 (7 bases). The germline CDR1 and CDR2 sequences are SGHTA and FQGNSA. The CDR3 runs 14 residues. V dropped 0 bases and J dropped 7 bases, with 13 bases sitting between them. The CDR3 loop reads CASSLAGGLGEQYV. In DNA form, the CDR3 reads TGTGCCAGCAGCTTAGCCGGGGGGCTGGGAGAGCAGTACGTC.

The rearrangement links TRBV5-6 to TRBJ2-3, with 9 bases aligning to TRBD2. V shed 4 bases and J 1 base; nucleotides not matched to a gene: 1. CDR1 is SGHDT, CDR2 YYEEEE, per germline. There are 14 residues in the CDR3. The CDR3 loop is CASSKRGGTDTQYF. DNA of the CDR3: TGTGCCAGCAGCAAGCGGGGGGGCACAGATACGCAGTATTTT.

V and J are TRBV5-4 and TRBJ2-6; D gene uncertain. Germline-derived CDR1 and CDR2 are SGHNT and YYREEE (reference sequence). The CDR3 runs 12 residues. V gave up 3 bases and J gave up 2 bases, with 0 bases separating them. The DNA of the CDR3 is TGTGCCAGCAGCTCTGGGGCCAACGTCCTGACTTTC. Translating gives CASSSGANVLTF.

The chain couples TRBV19 to TRBJ2-7; D remains ambiguous. Trimming left V 7 bases short and J 2 bases short, with 18 bases between. The CDR3 loop spans 15 amino acids. The germline gives CDR1 LNHDA, CDR2 SQIVND (reference sequence). Here the CDR3 reads CASTPPGEETYEQYV. The CDR3 bases are TGTGCCAGTACCCCCCCCGGAGAGGAGACCTACGAGCAGTACGTC.

The chain carries TRBV6-5 and TRBJ1-6; perhaps TRBD1 as D (5 bases). This CDR3 contains 15 residues. Germline-derived CDR1 and CDR2 are MNHEY and SVGAGI. V was clipped by 2 bases and J by 9 bases, with 14 bases between them. Written as DNA, the CDR3 is TGTGCCAGCAGTTACGAAGTCAAGGGGATTTCACCCCTCCACTTT. It codes for CASSYEVKGISPLHF.

This sequence joins TRBV11-2 and TRBJ2-5, with 8 positions matching TRBD2. V lost 5 bases to trimming and J lost 1 base; unmatched junction nucleotides: 9. From germline, CDR1 is SGHAT and CDR2 FQNNGV. CDR3 size: 16 residues. This CDR3 is CASSPQGLEGQETQYF. The CDR3 bases are TGTGCCAGCAGCCCCCAGGGACTAGAGGGCCAAGAGACCCAGTACTTC.

V and J are TRBV2 and TRBJ1-4, with D hard to call. The CDR3 length is 11 residues. Germline CDR1 and CDR2: SNHLY and FYNNEI. Trimming took 4 bases from V and 11 from J, leaving 8 bases between them. CDR3 nucleotide sequence: TGTGCCAGCAGTGGGAACCAGAAACTGTTTTTT. It is translated as CASSGNQKLFF.

V gene TRBV19 combines with J gene TRBJ2-1; tentatively, D is TRBD2 (5 bases). Between the trimmed V and J ends, which lost 2 bases and 1 base, there was a span of 9 bases. Germline V gene lookup returns CDR1 LNHDA and CDR2 SQIVND (reference sequence). The CDR3 is 15 residues long. CDR3 protein: CASSITGWSYNEQFF. CDR3 DNA sequence: TGTGCCAGTAGTATAACGGGGTGGTCCTACAATGAGCAGTTCTTC.

The chain carries TRBV24-1 and TRBJ1-2; a possible D gene is TRBD1 (5 bases). The CDR3 is 14 residues long. Germline CDR1 is KGHDR and CDR2 is SFDVKD. V was pared by 3 bases and J by 4 bases, with 11 bases between. The CDR3 protein is CATSDPQGSYGYTF. The CDR3 DNA follows: TGTGCCACCAGTGATCCTCAGGGTTCCTATGGCTACACCTTC.

The sample holds a few counts of this clone. This chain links TRBV6-5 with TRBJ1-3; 8 bases match TRBD1. The CDR3 extends over 14 amino acids. The V gene's germline CDR1 is MNHEY and CDR2 SVGAGI. Germline trimming cut 6 bases from V and 2 bases from J; bases unmatched to any gene: 3. Written as DNA, the CDR3 is TGTGCCAGCAGACAGGGGGTCACTGGAAACACCATATATTTT. As protein: CASRQGVTGNTIYF.

This clone was seen just once. J is TRBJ2-6 and V is TRBV6-1; D not resolved. Germline V gene sequence: CDR1 MNHNS, CDR2 SASEGT. Trimming shortened V by 3 bases and J by 1 base, and 10 bases separated the two germline ends. The CDR3 is made up of 16 amino acids. The DNA for the CDR3 is TGTGCCAGCAGTGAGTGGGTGAGATCTGGGGCCAACGTCCTGACTTTC. As protein: CASSEWVRSGANVLTF.

This chain links TRBV9 with TRBJ1-2; D perhaps matches TRBD1 (6 bases). Germline lookup yields CDR1 SGDLS and CDR2 YYNGEE. The V end was cut by 3 bases, the J end by 4 bases, with 13 bases between. The CDR3 is 14 amino acids. As DNA, the CDR3 is TGTGCCAGCAGCGGAGGGGGGCAAATCTATGGCTACACCTTC. Protein: CASSGGGQIYGYTF.

The chain combines TRBV7-2 with TRBJ2-2, with TRBD1 identical over 11 bases. The CDR3 covers 16 residues. Trimming removed 4 bases from V and 4 bases from J; junction bases left unmatched: 5. Germline V gene data show CDR1 as SGHTA and CDR2 as FQGNSA. This CDR3 is CASSSGQGELTGELFF. CDR3 nucleotide sequence: TGTGCCAGCAGCTCGGGACAGGGGGAACTCACCGGGGAGCTGTTTTTT.